Following are 9 T cell receptor beta chains from one sample sequenced in a study of T cells in Graves' hyperthyroidism and ophthalmopathy. RNA transcripts gave rise to amplified TCR beta CDR3 regions. Initially, a first-round RT-PCR of the TCR CDR3 employed the HTBI primer set. TCRdb processed the multiplex PCR reads anew with MiXCR; each CDR3 protein has one entry. The data show around 540,000 distinct CDR3 sequences, around 42% seen once. The sample was peripheral blood or thyroid tissue (not recorded which). The receptors were sampled from a woman aged 18 to 35 with Graves' hyperthyroidism.

Concerning this clonotype itself: A much larger clonotype is one base distant, so this may be a read error. The chain uses TRBV25-1 and TRBJ2-5; no reliable D call. CDR3 size: 13 residues. Germline assignment: CDR1 MGHDK and CDR2 SYGVNS. Trimming removed 8 bases at V and 2 bases at J, with 12 bases between. For the CDR3, the DNA is TGTGCCAGCGGTTTACGAGAGCAAGAGACCCAGTACTTC. This codes for CASGLREQETQYF.

This clonotype was seen a few times. The chain uses TRBV2 and TRBJ1-1; 8 nucleotides align to TRBD1. The V gene's germline CDR1 is SNHLY and CDR2 FYNNEI. J lost 4 bases, V lost 8 bases, and 9 bases had no gene match. This CDR3 has 14 amino acids. Here the CDR3 reads CASVPGTGSTEAFF. CDR3 nucleotides: TGTGCCAGCGTCCCTGGGACAGGTTCCACTGAAGCTTTCTTT.

The rearrangement uses TRBV9 and TRBJ1-6; no clear D. The CDR3 consists of 15 residues. Germline V lookup: CDR1 SGDLS, CDR2 YYNGEE. The germline V and J ends were trimmed by 2 bases and 0 bases, with 6 bases remaining between them. CDR3 loop: CASSVESSYNSPLHF. The DNA for the CDR3 is TGTGCCAGCAGCGTCGAAAGCTCCTATAATTCACCCCTCCACTTT.

This clonotype showed up just a few times. J is TRBJ1-6 and V is TRBV7-9; no clear D. Germline V gene data show CDR1 as SEHNR and CDR2 as FQNEAQ (reference sequence). Trimming took off 5 bases at V and 4 bases at J, with 15 bases between the two ends. CDR3 length: 16 amino acids. CDR3 in amino acids: CASSPETDGYNSPLHF. The CDR3 DNA reads as TGTGCCAGCAGCCCCGAGACGGATGGATATAATTCACCCCTCCACTTT.

The J gene is TRBJ2-5, the V gene TRBV5-1; TRBD1 agrees at 7 bases. Germline V gene lookup returns CDR1 SGHRS and CDR2 YFSETQ. V was clipped by 0 bases and J by 3 bases; unmatched bases: 2. The length of the CDR3 is 14 residues. Here the CDR3 DNA reads TGCGCCAGCAGCTTGGCTGGACAGGAAGAGACCCAGTACTTC. It encodes CASSLAGQEETQYF.

This clonotype was counted between two and nine times. The chain carries TRBV7-9 and TRBJ1-5, with D uncertain. With 1 base removed from V and 6 bases from J, the gap between germline ends came to 16 bases. This CDR3 is 16 amino acids long. Germline assignment: CDR1 SEHNR and CDR2 FQNEAQ (reference sequence). CDR3 region: CASSLGRRGVSQPQHF. The DNA of the CDR3 is TGTGCCAGCAGCTTAGGAAGGCGCGGGGTAAGTCAGCCCCAGCATTTT.

CDR3 region: CASSFEPLASEQFF. The CDR3 nucleotides read TGTGCCAGCAGCTTTGAGCCCTTAGCAAGTGAGCAGTTCTTC. The gene calls are TRBV11-2 and TRBJ2-1; no clear D gene. Germline loops: CDR1 SGHAT, CDR2 FQNNGV. CDR3 length: 14 amino acids. V was clipped by 3 bases and J by 9 bases, with 15 bases between them.

This clonotype was seen many times. V is TRBV7-9 and J is TRBJ2-5; D call uncertain. This CDR3 contains 13 residues. V lost 6 bases to trimming and J lost 5 bases, with 13 bases between them. The germline V gene has CDR1 SEHNR and CDR2 FQNEAQ (reference sequence). This chain's CDR3 is CASRPKQDETQYF. Written as DNA, the CDR3 is TGTGCCAGCAGACCGAAACAAGATGAGACCCAGTACTTC.

The chain links TRBV6-6 to TRBJ2-5; 9 bases line up with TRBD2. J gave up 5 bases and V 0 bases, and 16 bases lay outside the gene matches. The germline V gene has CDR1 MNHNY and CDR2 SVGAGI (reference sequence). The CDR3 covers 19 residues. CDR3 loop: CASSYSMVASSGVGETQYF. The CDR3 DNA follows: TGTGCCAGCAGTTACTCGATGGTCGCGTCTAGCGGGGTGGGGGAGACCCAGTACTTC.